One and the same sample provided the 12 T cell receptor beta chains below, sequenced in a study of neoadjuvant anti-PD-1 for oral cavity cancer. TCRdb's copy holds only in-frame clones and misses some; the assay was immunoSEQ multiplex PCR. Of about 16,000 clones listed, around 62% are singletons. This sample comprised PBMCs, obtained before nivolumab (anti-PD-1) treatment. The receptors originated from a person between 40 and 85 years old with oral cavity squamous cell carcinoma.

This clone was seen a single time. This chain uses TRBV5-4 with TRBJ2-5, with D possibly TRBD1 on 5 matching bases. This CDR3 spans 12 amino acids. Germline assignment: CDR1 SGHNT and CDR2 YYREEE (reference sequence). V shed 3 bases and J shed 4 bases, with 7 bases lying between them. The CDR3 bases are TGTGCCAGCAGCTGGCAGGGAGAGACCCAGTACTTC. Protein product: CASSWQGETQYF.

This chain joins TRBV28 and TRBJ1-1; D not resolved. V shed 5 bases and J shed 1 base, with 5 bases lying between them. The length of the CDR3 is 12 residues. Germline V gene sequence: CDR1 MDHEN, CDR2 SYDVKM. The CDR3 nucleotides are TGTGCCAGCAGTGGCACGAACACTGAAGCTTTCTTT. This codes for CASSGTNTEAFF.

V and J are TRBV9 and TRBJ1-1, with D uncertain. This CDR3 comprises 13 residues. The germline V gene encodes CDR1 SGDLS and CDR2 YYNGEE. The V end was cut by 3 bases, the J end by 5 bases, with 11 bases between. CDR3 amino acids: CASSDPPSTEAFF. The CDR3 DNA sequence: TGTGCCAGCAGCGATCCCCCGTCGACTGAAGCTTTCTTT.

This clone showed up just once. The chain couples TRBV25-1 to TRBJ2-6; D uncertain. The ends were cut back, 1 base at V and 0 bases at J, with 4 bases in the middle. CDR3 size: 15 residues. Germline assignment: CDR1 MGHDK and CDR2 SYGVNS. This CDR3 is CASSEFSSGANVLTF. The CDR3 nucleotides read TGTGCCAGCAGTGAATTCAGCTCTGGGGCCAACGTCCTGACTTTC. The whole variable domain, filled in from reference TRBV25-1 and TRBJ2-6, reads EADIYQTPRYLVIGTGKKITLECSQTMGHDKMYWYQQDPGMELHLIHYSYGVNSTEKGDLSSESTVSRIRTEHFPLTLESARPSHTSQYLCASSEFSSGANVLTFGAGSRLTVL.

The chain combines TRBV5-1 with TRBJ2-5; TRBD2 agrees at 7 bases. The CDR3 length is 14 residues. Germline V gene data show CDR1 as SGHRS and CDR2 as YFSETQ. With 0 bases clipped from V and 5 bases from J, the junction kept 4 bases outside the gene matches. The CDR3 protein is CASSLGGGVETQYF. CDR3 DNA: TGCGCCAGCAGCTTGGGCGGGGGAGTGGAGACCCAGTACTTC.

This clone occurred a few times. The chain carries TRBV5-6 and TRBJ1-5; D possibly corresponds to TRBD1 (6 bases). CDR3 size: 16 residues. Germline assignment: CDR1 SGHDT and CDR2 YYEEEE. The V end was cut by 0 bases, the J end by 2 bases, with 12 bases between. The CDR3 nucleotides are TGTGCCAGCAGCTTGGACGGGGGCGGAGGCAATCAGCCCCAGCATTTT. Protein product: CASSLDGGGGNQPQHF. Full variable domain (missing parts from reference TRBV5-6 and TRBJ1-5): DAGVTQSPTHLIKTRGQQVTLRCSPKSGHDTVSWYQQALGQGPQFIFQYYEEEERQRGNFPDRFSGHQFPNYSSELNVNALLLGDSALYLCASSLDGGGGNQPQHFGDGTRLSIL.

A note on this clone: At one end the junction does not follow the germline gene, possibly because of a read error. This chain connects TRBV2 to TRBJ1-4; TRBD1 aligns across 8 bases. Germline CDR1 and CDR2: SNHLY and FYNNEI. The CDR3 extends over 14 amino acids. CDR3 DNA: TGTGCCAGCAGGGAAGGGACAGGAGGCGAAAAACTGTTTTTT. This sequence encodes CASREGTGGEKLFF.

This sequence joins TRBV5-8 and TRBJ2-7; 8 bases are a match to TRBD1. The CDR3 contains 16 residues. Trimming cost V 4 bases and J 4 bases; bases outside gene matches: 13. Per germline, CDR1 SGHTS and CDR2 YDEGEE. The CDR3 bases are TGTGCCAGCAGCCGCGAAGAGCAGGGGGCGGGTTACGAGCAGTACTTC. As protein: CASSREEQGAGYEQYF.

The rearrangement uses TRBV27 and TRBJ2-1; D is perhaps TRBD2 (5 bases). The V gene's germline CDR1 is MNHEY and CDR2 SMNVEV (reference sequence). The CDR3 has 14 amino acids. Trimming took 3 bases from V and 7 from J, leaving 13 bases between them. The DNA for the CDR3 is TGTGCCAGCAGTTTTCGGATTAGCGTGAATGAGCAGTTCTTC. This gives the protein CASSFRISVNEQFF.

The CDR3 nucleotides are TGTGCCATCAGTCCGGACCCTAGCTGGGGAAAACTGTTTTTT. It translates to CAISPDPSWGKLFF. The V gene is TRBV10-3, the J gene TRBJ1-4; D ambiguous. V lost 5 bases and J 10 bases, leaving 17 bases between the germline ends. Germline V gene data show CDR1 as ENHRY and CDR2 as SYGVKD. This CDR3 has 14 residues.

This chain connects TRBV11-2 to TRBJ2-7; 11 bases line up with TRBD2. Germline V lookup: CDR1 SGHAT, CDR2 FQNNGV. V was pared by 5 bases and J by 1 base, with 4 bases of the junction left unmatched. The CDR3 contains 15 residues. The CDR3 spells CASSLTSGMSYEQYF. CDR3 bases: TGTGCCAGCAGCCTGACTAGCGGGATGTCCTACGAGCAGTACTTC. Filled out from reference TRBV11-2 and TRBJ2-7, the complete variable domain reads EAGVAQSPRYKIIEKRQSVAFWCNPISGHATLYWYQQILGQGPKLLIQFQNNGVVDDSQLPKDRFSAERLKGVDSTLKIQPAKLEDSAVYLCASSLTSGMSYEQYFGPGTRLTVT.

The V and J genes are TRBV10-2 and TRBJ2-7; 14 positions agree with TRBD2. The trim removed 3 bases at V and 0 bases at J, leaving 19 bases unmatched. This CDR3 region has 22 residues. In germline, CDR1 is WSHSY, CDR2 SAAADI. CDR3 loop: CASSDPGTVPGLAGVPSYEQYF. In nucleotides, the CDR3 is TGCGCCAGCAGTGATCCTGGGACGGTCCCGGGACTAGCGGGAGTGCCCTCCTACGAGCAGTACTTC.